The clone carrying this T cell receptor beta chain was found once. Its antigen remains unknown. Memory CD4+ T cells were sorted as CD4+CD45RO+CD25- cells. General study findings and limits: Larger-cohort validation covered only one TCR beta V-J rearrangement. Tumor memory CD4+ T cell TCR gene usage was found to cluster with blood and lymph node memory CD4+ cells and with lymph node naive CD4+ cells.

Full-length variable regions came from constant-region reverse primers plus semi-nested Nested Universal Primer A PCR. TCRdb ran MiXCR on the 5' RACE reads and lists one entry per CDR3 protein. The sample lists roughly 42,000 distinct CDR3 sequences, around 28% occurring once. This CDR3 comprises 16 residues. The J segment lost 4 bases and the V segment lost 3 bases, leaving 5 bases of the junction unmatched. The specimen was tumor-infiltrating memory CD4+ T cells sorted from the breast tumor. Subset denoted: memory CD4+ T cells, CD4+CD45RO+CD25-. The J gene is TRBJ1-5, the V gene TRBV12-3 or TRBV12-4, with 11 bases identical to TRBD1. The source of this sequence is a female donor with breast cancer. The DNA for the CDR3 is TGTGCCAGCAGTTTGGGGGACAGGGGGATGAATCAGCCCCAGCATTTT. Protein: CASSLGDRGMNQPQHF.